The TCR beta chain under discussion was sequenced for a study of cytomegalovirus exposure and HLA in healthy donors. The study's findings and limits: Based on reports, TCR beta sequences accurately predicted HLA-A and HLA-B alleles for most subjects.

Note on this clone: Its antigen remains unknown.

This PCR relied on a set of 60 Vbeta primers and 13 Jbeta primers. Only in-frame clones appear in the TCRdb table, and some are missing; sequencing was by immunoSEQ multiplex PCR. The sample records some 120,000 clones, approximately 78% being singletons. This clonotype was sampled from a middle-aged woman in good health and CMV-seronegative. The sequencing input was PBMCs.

CDR3 sequence reads: CASSLLGTGNTGELFF. The DNA of the CDR3 is TGTGCCAGCAGCTTATTAGGGACAGGGAACACCGGGGAGCTGTTTTTT. The chain recombines TRBV13 with TRBJ2-2; 8 positions match TRBD1. J was trimmed by 1 base and V by 2 bases; bases with no gene match: 3. The length of the CDR3 is 16 residues. Germline CDR1 reads PRHDT; CDR2 reads FYEKMQ (reference sequence).